This T cell receptor (beta chain) was identified during a study of cytomegalovirus exposure and HLA in healthy donors. TCRdb's table, derived via immunoSEQ multiplex PCR, lists solely in-frame clones and lacks some. This table has just over 80,000 clones, roughly 96% appearing once. J lost 4 bases, V lost 3 bases, and 5 bases had no gene match. CDR1 is SGHRS and CDR2 is YFSETQ in the germline V gene. The CDR3 consists of 15 residues. The sequence derives from a woman between 18 and 30 years old in good health and CMV-seronegative. V is TRBV5-1 and J is TRBJ2-2; 8 bases agree with TRBD1. Sequencing input: PBMCs. CDR3 nucleotide sequence: TGCGCCAGCAGCTCCACAGGGGGGCCCACCGGGGAGCTGTTTTTT. As protein: CASSSTGGPTGELFF.